The 4 T cell receptor beta chains given below trace back to one sample, sequenced in a study of early T cells in non-severe SARS-CoV-2 infection (dated by TCRdb to the early 2020s). Receptors were amplified or captured by 5' RACE. The instrument was a NextSeq 500. Using fastp at Q25 and MiXCR, TCRdb reprocessed the public reads and kept productive beta chains. Rows are unified per CDR3 protein, each entry keeping the most common DNA and genes. The sample records 30,000 to 40,000 distinct CDR3 sequences, about 10% of which are singletons. 13% of the sample lies in the top ten. Sequencing input: whole blood. Receptor source: an adult who was a healthcare worker with PCR-confirmed SARS-CoV-2 infection or an uninfected control (not recorded which).

This clonotype was seen at least ten times. The chain recombines TRBV10-3 with TRBJ1-5; D gene unclear. The CDR3 totals 14 residues. Germline V CDR1 and CDR2: ENHRY, SYGVKD. V lost 7 bases to trimming and J lost 0 bases, with 10 bases between them. CDR3 protein: CAIKGNTSNQPQHF. CDR3 nucleotide sequence: TGTGCCATCAAGGGCAACACTAGCAATCAGCCCCAGCATTTT.

This clonotype was picked up a small number of times. The chain is built from TRBV6-6 and TRBJ1-4, with D perhaps TRBD1 (6 bases). Germline V CDR1 and CDR2: MNHNY, SVGAGI (reference sequence). The CDR3 consists of 18 residues. The V gene lost 2 bases and the J gene lost 10 bases, with 26 bases spanning the gap. In nucleotides, the CDR3 is TGTGCCAGCAGTTACGGCGCGGGACGCGGGGCCGGGGGCGGAAAACTGTTTTTT. Translation gives CASSYGAGRGAGGGKLFF.

This clonotype was seen repeatedly, ten times or more. The chain combines TRBV7-3 with TRBJ2-3; tentatively, D is TRBD2 (5 bases). The germline V gene encodes CDR1 SGHTA and CDR2 FQGTGA. V lost 0 bases and J 0 bases, leaving 10 bases between the germline ends. The CDR3 is made up of 16 amino acids. DNA of the CDR3: TGTGCCAGCAGCTTAACGAGGGCGACTAGCACAGATACGCAGTATTTT. Translating it yields CASSLTRATSTDTQYF.

Ten or more counts support this clonotype. The chain couples TRBV6-2 or TRBV6-3 to TRBJ1-1; D unresolved. The CDR3 length is 11 residues. V was cut by 3 bases and J by 6 bases, with 5 bases left in between. Germline lookup yields CDR1 MNHEY and CDR2 SVGEGT. The CDR3 DNA sequence: TGTGCCAGCAGTTATCGTCCTGAAGCTTTCTTT. Its translation is CASSYRPEAFF.